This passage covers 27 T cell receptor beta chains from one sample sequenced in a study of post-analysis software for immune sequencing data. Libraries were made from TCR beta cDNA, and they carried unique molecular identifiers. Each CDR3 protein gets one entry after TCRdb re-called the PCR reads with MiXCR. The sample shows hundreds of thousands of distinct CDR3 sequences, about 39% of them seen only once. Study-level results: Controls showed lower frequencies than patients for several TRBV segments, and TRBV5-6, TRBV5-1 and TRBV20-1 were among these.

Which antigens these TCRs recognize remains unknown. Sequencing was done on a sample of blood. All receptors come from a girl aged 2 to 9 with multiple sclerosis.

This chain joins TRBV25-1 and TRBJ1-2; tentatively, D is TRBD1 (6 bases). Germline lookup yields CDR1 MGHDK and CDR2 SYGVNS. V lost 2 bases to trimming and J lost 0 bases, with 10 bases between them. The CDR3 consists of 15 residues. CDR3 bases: TGTGCCAGCAGTGAAGCCGGGACACCTAACTATGGCTACACCTTC. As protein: CASSEAGTPNYGYTF.

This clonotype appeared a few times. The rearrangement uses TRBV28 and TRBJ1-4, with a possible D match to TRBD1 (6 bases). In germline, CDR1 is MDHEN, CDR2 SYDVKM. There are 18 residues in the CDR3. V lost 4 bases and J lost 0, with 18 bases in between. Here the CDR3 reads CASSSGQTTLATNEKLFF. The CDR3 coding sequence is TGTGCCAGCAGTTCCGGACAGACAACCCTTGCAACTAATGAAAAACTGTTTTTT.

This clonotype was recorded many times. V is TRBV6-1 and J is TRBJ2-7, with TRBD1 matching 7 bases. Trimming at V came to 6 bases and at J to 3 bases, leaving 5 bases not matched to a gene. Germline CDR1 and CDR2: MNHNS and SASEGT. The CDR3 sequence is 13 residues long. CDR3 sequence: CASRPGQSYEQYF. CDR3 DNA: TGTGCCAGCAGACCGGGACAGAGCTACGAGCAGTACTTC.

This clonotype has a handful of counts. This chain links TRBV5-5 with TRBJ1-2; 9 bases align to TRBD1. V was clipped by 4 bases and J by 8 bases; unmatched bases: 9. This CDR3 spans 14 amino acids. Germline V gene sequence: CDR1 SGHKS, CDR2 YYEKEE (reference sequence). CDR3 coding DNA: TGTGCCAGCAGCCGTCCGGGACAGGGAAGGGGCTACACCTTC. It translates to CASSRPGQGRGYTF. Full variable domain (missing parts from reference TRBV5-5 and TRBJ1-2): DAGVTQSPTHLIKTRGQQVTLRCSPISGHKSVSWYQQVLGQGPQFIFQYYEKEERGRGNFPDRFSARQFPNYSSELNVNALLLGDSALYLCASSRPGQGRGYTFGSGTRLTVV.

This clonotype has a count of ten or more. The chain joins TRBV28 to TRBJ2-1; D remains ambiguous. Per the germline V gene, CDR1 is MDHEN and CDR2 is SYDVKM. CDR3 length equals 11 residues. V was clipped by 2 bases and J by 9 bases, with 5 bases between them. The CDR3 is CASSLAFEQFF. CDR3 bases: TGTGCCAGCAGTTTAGCGTTTGAGCAGTTCTTC.

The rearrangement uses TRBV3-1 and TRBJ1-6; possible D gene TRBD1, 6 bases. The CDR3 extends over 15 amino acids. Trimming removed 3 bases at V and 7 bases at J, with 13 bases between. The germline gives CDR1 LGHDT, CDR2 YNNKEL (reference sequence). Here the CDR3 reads CASSQQTGGNSPLHF. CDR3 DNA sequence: TGTGCCAGCAGCCAGCAGACAGGCGGCAATTCACCCCTCCACTTT.

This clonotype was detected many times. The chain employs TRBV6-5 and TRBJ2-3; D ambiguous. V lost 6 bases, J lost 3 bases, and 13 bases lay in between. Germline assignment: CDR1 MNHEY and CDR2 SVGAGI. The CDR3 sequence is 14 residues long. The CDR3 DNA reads TGTGCCAGCAGCCCGACCCTAAGGACAGATACGCAGTATTTT. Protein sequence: CASSPTLRTDTQYF.

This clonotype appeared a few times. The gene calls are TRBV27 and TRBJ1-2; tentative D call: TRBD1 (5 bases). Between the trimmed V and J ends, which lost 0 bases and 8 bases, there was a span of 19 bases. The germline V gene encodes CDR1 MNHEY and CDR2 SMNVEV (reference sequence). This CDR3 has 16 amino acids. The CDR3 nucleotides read TGTGCCAGCAGTTTATCGGGGGGGGAATCGGGGACCGGCTACACCTTC. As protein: CASSLSGGESGTGYTF.

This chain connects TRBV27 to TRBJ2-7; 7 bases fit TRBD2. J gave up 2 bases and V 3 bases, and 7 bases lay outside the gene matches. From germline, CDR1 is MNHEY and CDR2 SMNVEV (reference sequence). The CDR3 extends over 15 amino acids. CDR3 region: CASSFILAATYEQYF. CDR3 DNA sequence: TGTGCCAGCAGTTTTATCCTAGCGGCCACCTACGAGCAGTACTTC.

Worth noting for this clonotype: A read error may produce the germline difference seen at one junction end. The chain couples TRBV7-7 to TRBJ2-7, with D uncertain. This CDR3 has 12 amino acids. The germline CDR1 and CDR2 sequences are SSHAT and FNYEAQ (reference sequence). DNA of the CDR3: TGTGCTAGCAGCACCCCGACCAGAGAGCAGTACTTC. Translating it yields CASSTPTREQYF. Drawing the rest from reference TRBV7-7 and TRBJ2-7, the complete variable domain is GAGVSQSPRYKVTKRGQDVTLRCDPISSHATLYWYQQALGQGPEFLTYFNYEAQPDKSGLPSDRFSAERPEGSISTLTIQRTEQRDSAMYRCASSTPTREQYFGPGTRLTVT.

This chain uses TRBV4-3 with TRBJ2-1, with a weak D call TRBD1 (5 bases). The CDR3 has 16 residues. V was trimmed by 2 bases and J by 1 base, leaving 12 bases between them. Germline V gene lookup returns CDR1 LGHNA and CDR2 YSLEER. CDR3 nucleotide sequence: TGCGCCAGCAGCCAATCCCTTAGGGGTTCCTACAATGAGCAGTTCTTC. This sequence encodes CASSQSLRGSYNEQFF.

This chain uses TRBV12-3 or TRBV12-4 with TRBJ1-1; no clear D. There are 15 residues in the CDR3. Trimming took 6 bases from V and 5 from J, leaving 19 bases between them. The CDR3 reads CASRIGSESPTEAFF. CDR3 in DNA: TGTGCCAGCAGAATCGGGTCAGAAAGTCCTACTGAAGCTTTCTTT.

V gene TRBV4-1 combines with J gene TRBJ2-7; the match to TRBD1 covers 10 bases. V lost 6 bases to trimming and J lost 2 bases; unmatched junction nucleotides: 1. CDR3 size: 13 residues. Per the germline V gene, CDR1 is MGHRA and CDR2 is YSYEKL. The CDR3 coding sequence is TGCGCCAGCAGGGGGACAGGGGCCTACGAGCAGTACTTC. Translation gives CASRGTGAYEQYF.

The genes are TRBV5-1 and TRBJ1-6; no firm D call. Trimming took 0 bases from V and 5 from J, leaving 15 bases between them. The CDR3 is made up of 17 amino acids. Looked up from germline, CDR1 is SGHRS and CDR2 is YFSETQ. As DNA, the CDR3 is TGCGCCAGCAGCTTGGCCGGGAGACCGATCGATAATTCACCCCTCCACTTT. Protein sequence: CASSLAGRPIDNSPLHF.

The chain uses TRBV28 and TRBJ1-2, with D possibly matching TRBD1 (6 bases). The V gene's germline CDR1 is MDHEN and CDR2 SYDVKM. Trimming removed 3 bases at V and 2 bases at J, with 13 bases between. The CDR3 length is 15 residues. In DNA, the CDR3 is TGTGCCAGCAGTTTGGTCAGGGGTTGGAACTATGGCTACACCTTC. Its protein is CASSLVRGWNYGYTF.

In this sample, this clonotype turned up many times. The CDR3 spells CASSQRLGTDTQYF. DNA for the CDR3: TGTGCCAGCAGCCAAAGACTAGGTACAGATACGCAGTATTTT. The chain links TRBV7-6 to TRBJ2-3, with D maybe TRBD2 (6 bases). Trimming took off 5 bases at V and 3 bases at J, with 12 bases between the two ends. Germline V gene data show CDR1 as SGHVS and CDR2 as FNYEAQ. The CDR3 length is 14 residues.

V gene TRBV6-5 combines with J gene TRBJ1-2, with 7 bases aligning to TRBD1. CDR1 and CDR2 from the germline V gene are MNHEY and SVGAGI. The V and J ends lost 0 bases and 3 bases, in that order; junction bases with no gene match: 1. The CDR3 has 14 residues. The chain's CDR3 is CASSYSDRHYGYTF. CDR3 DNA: TGTGCCAGCAGTTACTCGGACAGGCACTATGGCTACACCTTC.

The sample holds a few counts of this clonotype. The chain's CDR3 is CASSLNRDSLSYNEQFF. The CDR3, as DNA: TGCGCCAGCAGCCTCAACCGGGACAGCCTTTCCTACAATGAGCAGTTCTTC. J is TRBJ2-1 and V is TRBV5-1, with 7 bases lining up with TRBD1. Trimming took 4 bases from V and 1 from J; bases not matched to a gene: 11. The CDR3 spans 17 residues. Germline loops: CDR1 SGHRS, CDR2 YFSETQ.

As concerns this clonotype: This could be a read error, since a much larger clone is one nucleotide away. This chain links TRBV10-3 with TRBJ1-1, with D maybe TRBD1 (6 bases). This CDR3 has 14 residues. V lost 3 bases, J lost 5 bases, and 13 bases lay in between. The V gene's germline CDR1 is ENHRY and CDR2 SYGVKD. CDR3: CAISEGGANTEAFF. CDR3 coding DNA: TGTGCCATCAGTGAAGGGGGGGCGAATACTGAAGCTTTCTTT.

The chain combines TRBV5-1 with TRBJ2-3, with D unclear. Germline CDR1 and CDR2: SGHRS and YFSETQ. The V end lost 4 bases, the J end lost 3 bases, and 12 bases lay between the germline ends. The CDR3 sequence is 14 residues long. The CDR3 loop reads CASSQTPETDTQYF. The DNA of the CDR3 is TGCGCCAGCAGCCAAACACCGGAAACAGATACGCAGTATTTT.

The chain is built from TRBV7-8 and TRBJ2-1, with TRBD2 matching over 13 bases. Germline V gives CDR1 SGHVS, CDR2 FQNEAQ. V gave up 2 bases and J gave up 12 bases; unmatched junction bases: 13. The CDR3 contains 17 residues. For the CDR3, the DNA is TGTGCCAGCAGCTTAATAACTAGCGGGAGGGGAAGGGATGGGCAGTTCTTC. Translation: CASSLITSGRGRDGQFF.

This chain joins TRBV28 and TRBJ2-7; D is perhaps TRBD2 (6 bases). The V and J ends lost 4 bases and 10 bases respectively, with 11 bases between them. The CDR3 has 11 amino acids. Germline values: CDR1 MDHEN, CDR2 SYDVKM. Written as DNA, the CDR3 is TGTGCCAGCAGTTACGTGGGGGGTCAGTACTTC. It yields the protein CASSYVGGQYF. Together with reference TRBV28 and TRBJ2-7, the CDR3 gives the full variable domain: DVKVTQSSRYLVKRTGEKVFLECVQDMDHENMFWYRQDPGLGLRLIYFSYDVKMKEKGDIPEGYSVSREKKERFSLILESASTNQTSMYLCASSYVGGQYFGPGTRLTVT.

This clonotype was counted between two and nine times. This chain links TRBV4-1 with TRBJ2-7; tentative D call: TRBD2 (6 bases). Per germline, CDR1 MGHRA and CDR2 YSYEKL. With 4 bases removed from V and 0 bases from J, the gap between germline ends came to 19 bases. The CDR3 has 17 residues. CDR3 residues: CASSPTRGLGSSYEQYF. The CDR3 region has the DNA TGCGCCAGCAGCCCGACGAGGGGACTCGGAAGCTCCTACGAGCAGTACTTC.

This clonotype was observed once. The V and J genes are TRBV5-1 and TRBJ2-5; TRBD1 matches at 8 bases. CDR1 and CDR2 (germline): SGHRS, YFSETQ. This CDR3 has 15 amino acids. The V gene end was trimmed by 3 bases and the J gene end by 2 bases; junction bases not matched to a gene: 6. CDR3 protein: CASSSGTGWQETQYF. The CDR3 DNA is TGCGCCAGCAGCTCTGGGACAGGTTGGCAAGAGACCCAGTACTTC. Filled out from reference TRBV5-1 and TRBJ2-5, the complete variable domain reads KAGVTQTPRYLIKTRGQQVTLSCSPISGHRSVSWYQQTPGQGLQFLFEYFSETQRNKGNFPGRFSGRQFSNSRSEMNVSTLELGDSALYLCASSSGTGWQETQYFGPGTRLLVL.

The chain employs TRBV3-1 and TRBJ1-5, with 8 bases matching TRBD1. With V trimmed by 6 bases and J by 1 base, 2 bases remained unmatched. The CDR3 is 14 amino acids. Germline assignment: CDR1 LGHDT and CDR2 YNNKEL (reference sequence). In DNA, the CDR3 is TGTGCCAGCAGAGACAGGGGAAGCAATCAGCCCCAGCATTTT. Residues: CASRDRGSNQPQHF.

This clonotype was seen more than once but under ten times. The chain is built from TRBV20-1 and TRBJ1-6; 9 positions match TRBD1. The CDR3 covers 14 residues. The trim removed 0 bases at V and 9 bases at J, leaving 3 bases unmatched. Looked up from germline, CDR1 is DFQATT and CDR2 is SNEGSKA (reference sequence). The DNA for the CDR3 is TGCAGTGCTAGAGAGGGACAGGGAACTTCACCCCTCCACTTT. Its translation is CSAREGQGTSPLHF.

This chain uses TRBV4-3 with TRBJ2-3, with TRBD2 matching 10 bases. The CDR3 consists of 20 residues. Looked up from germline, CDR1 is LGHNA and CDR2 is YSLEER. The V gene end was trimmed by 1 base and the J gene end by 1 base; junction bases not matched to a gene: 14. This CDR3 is CASSQVWTSGPWGGTDTQYF. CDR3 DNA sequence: TGCGCCAGCAGCCAAGTTTGGACTAGCGGCCCCTGGGGAGGCACAGATACGCAGTATTTT.